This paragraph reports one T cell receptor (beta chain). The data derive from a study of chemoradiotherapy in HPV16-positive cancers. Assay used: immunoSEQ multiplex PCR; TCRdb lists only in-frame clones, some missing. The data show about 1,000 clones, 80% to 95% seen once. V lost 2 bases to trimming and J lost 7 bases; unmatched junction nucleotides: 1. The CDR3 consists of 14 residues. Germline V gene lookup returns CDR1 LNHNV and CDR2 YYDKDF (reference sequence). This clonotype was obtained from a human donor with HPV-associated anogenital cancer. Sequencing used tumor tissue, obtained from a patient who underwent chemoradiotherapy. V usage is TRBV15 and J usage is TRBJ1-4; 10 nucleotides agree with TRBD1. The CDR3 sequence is CATSRRTGGEKLFF. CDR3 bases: TGTGCCACCAGCAGACGGACAGGGGGTGAAAAACTGTTTTTT.